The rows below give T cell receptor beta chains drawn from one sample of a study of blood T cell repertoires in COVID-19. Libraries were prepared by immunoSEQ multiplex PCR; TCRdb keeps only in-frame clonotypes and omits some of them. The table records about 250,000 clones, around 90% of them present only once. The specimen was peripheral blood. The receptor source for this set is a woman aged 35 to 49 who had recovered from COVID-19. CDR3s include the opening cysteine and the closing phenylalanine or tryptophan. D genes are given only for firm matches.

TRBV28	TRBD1	CASRLQGATEAFF
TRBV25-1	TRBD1	CASSESHQGATDTQYF
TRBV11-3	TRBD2	CASSLVSGTSGANVLTF
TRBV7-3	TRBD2	CASSLGAGVGGYEQFF
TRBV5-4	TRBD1	CASSPGGQGSYEQYF
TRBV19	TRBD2	CASSTQREGRYEQYF
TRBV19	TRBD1	CASSIVGTGVGQKTQYF
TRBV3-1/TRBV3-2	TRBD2	CASSQEIAGGPSYNEQFF
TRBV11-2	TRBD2	CASSPAGLAETSAEQYF
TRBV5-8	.	CASSLGLAHYNEQFF
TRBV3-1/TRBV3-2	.	CASSARGATNEKLFF
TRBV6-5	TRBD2	CASSYSGDYTDTQYF
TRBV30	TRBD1	CAWSYGQGMNTIYF
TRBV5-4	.	CASRGPGVAETQYF
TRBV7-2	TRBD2	CASSNGLATDTQYF
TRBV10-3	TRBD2	CAISVIAGRSYEQYF
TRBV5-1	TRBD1	CASSLGTGNEKLFF
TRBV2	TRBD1	CASSGQASGANVLTF
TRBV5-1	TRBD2	CASSPGLAGGPSGANVLTF
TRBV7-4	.	CASSPPKLTAGRSDEQYF
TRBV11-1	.	CASRDSVDGELFF
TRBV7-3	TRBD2	CASSLNSGRNEQFF
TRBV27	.	CASSPLFSGETQYF
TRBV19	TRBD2	CASSPYSGKETQYF
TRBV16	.	CASSQSRSSNQPQHF
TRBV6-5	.	CASSNTPSGNTIYF
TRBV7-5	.	CARSCKTGGFNQPQHF
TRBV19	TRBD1	CASSTPPGQGLHYLQPQHF
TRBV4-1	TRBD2	CASSQVAGGASYNEQFF
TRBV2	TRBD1	CASRDRSTSYEQYF
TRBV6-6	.	CASRQPPGNEQFF
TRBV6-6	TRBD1	CASSYTGQGTGELFF
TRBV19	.	CASSIVGHPEGNEQFF
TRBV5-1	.	CASSLVSANTGELFF
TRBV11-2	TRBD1	CASSRGQNNEQFF
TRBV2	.	CASSVRETQYF
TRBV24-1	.	CATSVGKGYGYTF
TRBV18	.	CASSPLARDEQFF
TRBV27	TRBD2	CASSLRLARTGELFF
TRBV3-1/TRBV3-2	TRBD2	CASSQGTSGPYEQYF
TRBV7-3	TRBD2	CASSLNQAGGTDTQYF
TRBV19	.	CASSIQIQGEQYF